This TCR beta chain originates from a study of T cell changes during pregnancy in multiple sclerosis. This CDR3 contains 14 residues. With 0 bases clipped from V and 6 bases from J, the junction kept 1 base outside the gene matches. The germline gives CDR1 MNHEY, CDR2 SVGAGI. Sequencing used immunoSEQ multiplex PCR; TCRdb keeps in-frame clones, though not all of them. The sample includes around 81,000 clones, around nine tenths of them seen just once. This clone appeared once. Sample: peripheral blood, taken after pregnancy. This clonotype was sampled from a female donor in good health, enrolled as a control in a pregnancy study. J is TRBJ2-1 and V is TRBV6-5; TRBD1 matches 8 bases. CDR3 residues: CASSYSDRANEQFF. CDR3 bases: TGTGCCAGCAGTTACTCGGACAGGGCCAATGAGCAGTTCTTC.